Shown below are 26 T cell receptor beta chains from a single sample sequenced in a study of blood T cell repertoires in COVID-19. TCRdb's copy holds only in-frame clones and misses some; the assay was immunoSEQ multiplex PCR. This repertoire shows about 220,000 clones, about 81% found once; its top ten account for under 8.5%. What was sequenced was peripheral blood. Every receptor here comes from a woman aged 80 or over with COVID-19, enrolled during active disease.

This clone has a single count. Other DNA sequences of this sample code for an identical CDR3. Written as DNA, the CDR3 is TGTGCCAGCAGCTTAAGGGGAGGCTACACCTTC. Protein sequence: CASSLRGGYTF. This chain joins TRBV7-9 and TRBJ1-2; D is possibly TRBD1 (5 bases). Looked up from germline, CDR1 is SEHNR and CDR2 is FQNEAQ (reference sequence). There are 11 residues in the CDR3. V lost 2 bases, J lost 8 bases, and 6 bases lay in between.

The chain carries TRBV28 and TRBJ1-2; D uncertain. Between the trimmed V and J ends, which lost 4 bases and 0 bases, there was a span of 12 bases. Germline CDR1 and CDR2: MDHEN and SYDVKM. The CDR3 contains 15 residues. The CDR3 DNA follows: TGTGCCAGCAGTTCACCCACAGTAGCTAACTATGGCTACACCTTC. Translating gives CASSSPTVANYGYTF.

V and J are TRBV7-2 and TRBJ1-6; D remains ambiguous. Germline V gene lookup returns CDR1 SGHTA and CDR2 FQGNSA. The V gene lost 3 bases and the J gene lost 7 bases, with 10 bases spanning the gap. The CDR3 consists of 14 residues. In DNA, the CDR3 is TGTGCCAGCAGCTTCGGGGTTTGGAATTCACCCCTCCACTTT. It encodes CASSFGVWNSPLHF.

The CDR3, as DNA: TGTGCCAGCTCCGCGACTAGCGGGAGCCGCACAGATACGCAGTATTTT. Translated: CASSATSGSRTDTQYF. V usage is TRBV18 and J usage is TRBJ2-3, with 12 nucleotides matching TRBD2. The CDR3 is 16 amino acids. In germline, CDR1 is KGHSH, CDR2 LQKENI. Trimming cost V 6 bases and J 1 base; bases outside gene matches: 5.

This chain links TRBV19 with TRBJ2-7; 7 nucleotides agree with TRBD2. Germline V gene data show CDR1 as LNHDA and CDR2 as SQIVND (reference sequence). The V and J ends lost 3 bases and 0 bases, in that order; junction bases with no gene match: 8. The CDR3 is made up of 16 amino acids. The chain's CDR3 is CASSMVLASFSYEQYF. CDR3 bases: TGTGCCAGTAGTATGGTACTAGCGAGCTTCTCCTACGAGCAGTACTTC.

This chain's CDR3 is CASSIGGGRQDEQFF. The DNA of the CDR3 is TGTGCCAGTAGTATAGGGGGGGGTAGGCAGGATGAGCAGTTCTTC. The chain employs TRBV19 and TRBJ2-1, with TRBD2 identical over 7 bases. CDR3 size: 15 residues. Germline values: CDR1 LNHDA, CDR2 SQIVND (reference sequence). Losses at the gene ends were 1 base for V and 8 bases for J; bases not matched to a gene: 8.

This clone was seen only a few times. The J gene is TRBJ1-6, the V gene TRBV9, with 10 bases lining up with TRBD1. Looked up from germline, CDR1 is SGDLS and CDR2 is YYNGEE. This CDR3 contains 15 residues. V lost 3 bases, J lost 9 bases, and 6 bases stayed unmatched. In DNA form, the CDR3 reads TGTGCCAGCAGCGGACAGGGGGCCTCTGGTTCACCCCTCCACTTT. This encodes CASSGQGASGSPLHF.

This clone was seen more than once but under ten times. V is TRBV30 and J is TRBJ1-5; tentative D call: TRBD1 (5 bases). Germline V lookup: CDR1 GTSNPN, CDR2 SVGIG (reference sequence). There are 15 residues in the CDR3. The germline V and J ends were trimmed by 2 bases and 7 bases, with 18 bases remaining between them. The CDR3, as DNA: TGTGCCTGGAGTCGGGAGGGACCCGGCGGCCAGCCCCAGCATTTT. Translation gives CAWSREGPGGQPQHF.

The chain is built from TRBV7-2 and TRBJ1-6; a weak D match, TRBD1 (6 bases). Germline-derived CDR1 and CDR2 are SGHTA and FQGNSA. The V and J ends lost 7 bases and 7 bases respectively, with 14 bases between them. The length of the CDR3 is 14 residues. The CDR3 region has the DNA TGTGCCAGCACGCCAGGGGCCGGGAATTCACCCCTCCACTTT. Its translation: CASTPGAGNSPLHF.

The rearrangement links TRBV5-1 to TRBJ2-2, with D possibly TRBD1 on 6 matching bases. CDR3 size: 15 residues. Germline assignment: CDR1 SGHRS and CDR2 YFSETQ. Trimming removed 3 bases from V and 1 base from J, with 10 bases in between. The CDR3 spells CASSSGDRNTGELFF. In DNA, the CDR3 is TGCGCCAGCAGCTCAGGGGATAGGAACACCGGGGAGCTGTTTTTT.

The chain is built from TRBV19 and TRBJ2-5; a possible D gene is TRBD1 (5 bases). Germline V gene data show CDR1 as LNHDA and CDR2 as SQIVND (reference sequence). The CDR3 contains 12 residues. With 6 bases removed from V and 4 bases from J, the gap between germline ends came to 9 bases. CDR3 sequence: CASSRVGETQYF. The CDR3 coding sequence is TGTGCCAGTAGCAGGGTAGGAGAGACCCAGTACTTC.

The chain links TRBV6-1 to TRBJ2-7; 7 bases agree with TRBD2. Germline values: CDR1 MNHNS, CDR2 SASEGT. The CDR3 totals 15 residues. V lost 2 bases and J lost 4; bases outside the gene matches: 8. The CDR3 DNA is TGTGCCAGCAGTGAAAGGGAGGGTAGGGTTTACGAGCAGTACTTC. Amino acid sequence: CASSEREGRVYEQYF.

In its sample, this clone was seen once. The genes are TRBV6-5 and TRBJ2-3, with 7 bases aligning to TRBD2. This CDR3 is built from 14 residues. V was clipped by 6 bases and J by 0 bases; unmatched bases: 3. The germline CDR1 and CDR2 sequences are MNHEY and SVGAGI. The CDR3 sequence is CASRSGASTDTQYF. The CDR3 DNA reads as TGTGCCAGCAGGAGCGGGGCTAGCACAGATACGCAGTATTTT.

The chain couples TRBV7-3 to TRBJ2-3; D gene ambiguous. The CDR3 contains 14 residues. Trimming left V 3 bases short and J 3 bases short, with 10 bases between. Germline CDR1 SGHTA, CDR2 FQGTGA. In DNA form, the CDR3 reads TGTGCCAGCAGCTTCCTTCCCGGGACAGATACGCAGTATTTT. Protein product: CASSFLPGTDTQYF. The full variable domain, in which reference TRBV7-3 and TRBJ2-3 provide the parts outside the CDR3, is GAGVSQTPSNKVTEKGKYVELRCDPISGHTALYWYRQSLGQGPEFLIYFQGTGAADDSGLPNDRFFAVRPEGSVSTLKIQRTERGDSAVYLCASSFLPGTDTQYFGPGTRLTVL.

The gene calls are TRBV7-2 and TRBJ1-2, with D hard to call. CDR1 and CDR2 (germline): SGHTA, FQGNSA. Deletions cut 5 bases from V and 4 bases from J, with 5 bases between. CDR3 length equals 11 residues. CDR3 coding DNA: TGTGCCAGCAGCGTCCTCTATGGCTACACCTTC. As protein: CASSVLYGYTF. Together with reference TRBV7-2 and TRBJ1-2, the CDR3 gives the full variable domain: GAGVSQSPSNKVTEKGKDVELRCDPISGHTALYWYRQSLGQGLEFLIYFQGNSAPDKSGLPSDRFSAERTGGSVSTLTIQRTQQEDSAVYLCASSVLYGYTFGSGTRLTVV.

This chain links TRBV5-1 with TRBJ1-2, with TRBD1 matching over 12 bases. Germline trimming cut 3 bases from V and 8 bases from J; bases unmatched to any gene: 5. CDR1 and CDR2 from the germline V gene are SGHRS and YFSETQ. The CDR3 extends over 14 amino acids. CDR3 region: CASSWGQGAPGYTF. CDR3 sequence (DNA): TGCGCCAGCAGCTGGGGACAGGGGGCGCCGGGCTACACCTTC. Full variable domain (rest looked up from reference TRBV5-1 and TRBJ1-2): KAGVTQTPRYLIKTRGQQVTLSCSPISGHRSVSWYQQTPGQGLQFLFEYFSETQRNKGNFPGRFSGRQFSNSRSEMNVSTLELGDSALYLCASSWGQGAPGYTFGSGTRLTVV.

This chain links TRBV2 with TRBJ1-2, with TRBD1 matching 9 bases. The germline gives CDR1 SNHLY, CDR2 FYNNEI. The V gene end was trimmed by 6 bases and the J gene end by 6 bases; junction bases not matched to a gene: 8. The CDR3 sequence is 14 residues long. CDR3 region: CASRGDRVVDGYTF. Here the CDR3 DNA reads TGTGCCAGCAGGGGGGACAGGGTCGTAGATGGCTACACCTTC. Together with reference TRBV2 and TRBJ1-2, the CDR3 gives the full variable domain: EPEVTQTPSHQVTQMGQEVILRCVPISNHLYFYWYRQILGQKVEFLVSFYNNEISEKSEIFDDQFSVERPDGSNFTLKIRSTKLEDSAMYFCASRGDRVVDGYTFGSGTRLTVV.

The chain couples TRBV19 to TRBJ2-5; TRBD2 is a possible D gene (6 bases). This CDR3 is 14 amino acids long. Germline V gene lookup returns CDR1 LNHDA and CDR2 SQIVND (reference sequence). V lost 5 bases, J lost 5 bases, and 15 bases lay in between. CDR3 sequence reads: CASSPGLHQETQYF. The CDR3 nucleotides are TGTGCCAGTAGTCCGGGACTTCATCAGGAGACCCAGTACTTC.

In DNA form, the CDR3 reads TGTGCCAGCAGCGCGTTTAGCGGGCAAGAGACCCAGTACTTC. Amino acid sequence: CASSAFSGQETQYF. This chain uses TRBV7-8 with TRBJ2-5, with 7 bases identical to TRBD2. With 5 bases clipped from V and 2 bases from J, the junction kept 5 bases outside the gene matches. Germline V gene lookup returns CDR1 SGHVS and CDR2 FQNEAQ. The length of the CDR3 is 14 residues. Using reference TRBV7-8 and TRBJ2-5 for the parts outside the CDR3, the full variable domain is GAGVSQSPRYKVAKRGQDVALRCDPISGHVSLFWYQQALGQGPEFLTYFQNEAQLDKSGLPSDRFFAERPEGSVSTLKIQRTQQEDSAVYLCASSAFSGQETQYFGPGTRLLVL.

This clone was observed many times. V usage is TRBV6-2 or TRBV6-3 and J usage is TRBJ1-5; perhaps TRBD1 as D (6 bases). The CDR3 loop spans 16 amino acids. V was cut by 6 bases and J by 5 bases, with 20 bases left in between. In germline, CDR1 is MNHEY, CDR2 SVGEGT. CDR3 sequence (DNA): TGTGCCAGCAGCTTAATCTTACGGGCAGGGGATCAGCCCCAGCATTTT. Residues: CASSLILRAGDQPQHF.

The chain uses TRBV7-2 and TRBJ2-1; D possibly corresponds to TRBD2 (6 bases). The germline V and J ends were trimmed by 1 base and 1 base, with 8 bases remaining between them. The germline gives CDR1 SGHTA, CDR2 FQGNSA. The CDR3 spans 15 residues. The CDR3 DNA reads as TGTGCCAGCAGCTTAGGAGGGAGGTCCTACAATGAGCAGTTCTTC. As protein: CASSLGGRSYNEQFF.

This rearrangement joins TRBV18 to TRBJ2-1, with D tentatively TRBD1 (6 bases). Germline V gene data show CDR1 as KGHSH and CDR2 as LQKENI. V was shortened by 5 bases and J by 7 bases, with 12 bases between the two germline ends. The CDR3 spans 13 residues. The CDR3 protein is CASSRTDTNEQFF. In nucleotides, the CDR3 is TGTGCCAGCTCAAGGACAGACACGAATGAGCAGTTCTTC.

The rearrangement uses TRBV19 and TRBJ2-3; weak D call: TRBD2 (6 bases). This CDR3 comprises 13 residues. Germline-derived CDR1 and CDR2 are LNHDA and SQIVND (reference sequence). Trimming removed 6 bases from V and 3 bases from J, with 10 bases in between. The CDR3 reads CASSRERTDTQYF. As DNA, the CDR3 is TGTGCCAGTAGCCGGGAGAGGACAGATACGCAGTATTTT.

The chain uses TRBV29-1 and TRBJ1-1, with 9 bases that match TRBD1. From germline, CDR1 is SQVTM and CDR2 ANQGSEA. Trimming cost V 3 bases and J 4 bases; bases outside gene matches: 6. This CDR3 contains 14 residues. CDR3 DNA sequence: TGCAGCGTTGAGACAGGGGGAGGCGGCACTGAAGCTTTCTTT. Translation gives CSVETGGGGTEAFF.

A few counts support this clone. V is TRBV15 and J is TRBJ1-2; perhaps TRBD1 as D (5 bases). CDR3 length: 12 residues. V was trimmed by 4 bases and J by 4 bases, leaving 7 bases between them. CDR1 LNHNV and CDR2 YYDKDF come from the germline V gene (reference sequence). The CDR3 DNA reads as TGTGCCACCAGCAATGGGGCCTATGGCTACACCTTC. Amino acids: CATSNGAYGYTF.

CDR3 amino acids: CASSLRQDPHEAFF. The CDR3, as DNA: TGTGCCAGCAGCTTACGGCAGGATCCCCATGAAGCTTTCTTT. The V and J genes are TRBV7-3 and TRBJ1-1; D unclear. CDR1 is SGHTA, CDR2 FQGTGA, per germline. Trimming removed 2 bases from V and 7 bases from J, with 14 bases in between. The length of the CDR3 is 14 residues.